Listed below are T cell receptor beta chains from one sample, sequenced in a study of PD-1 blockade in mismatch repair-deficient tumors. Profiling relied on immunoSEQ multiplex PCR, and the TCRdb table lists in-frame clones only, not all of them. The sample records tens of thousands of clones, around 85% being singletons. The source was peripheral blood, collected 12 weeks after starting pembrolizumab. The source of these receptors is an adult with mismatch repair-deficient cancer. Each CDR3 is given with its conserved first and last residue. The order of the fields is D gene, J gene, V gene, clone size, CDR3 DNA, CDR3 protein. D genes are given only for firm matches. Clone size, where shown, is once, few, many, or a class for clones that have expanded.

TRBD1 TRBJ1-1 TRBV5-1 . TGCGCCAGCAGCCTAAACCGACAGGGCCCTGAAGCTTTCTTT CASSLNRQGPEAFF
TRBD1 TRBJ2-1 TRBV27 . TGTGCCAGCAGTTGGGGACAGGGTCCGTACGATGAGCAGTTCTTC CASSWGQGPYDEQFF
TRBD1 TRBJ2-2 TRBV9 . TGTGCCAGCAGCCTAGGACAGGGGGGTATGAAATCCGGGGAGCTGTTTTTT CASSLGQGGMKSGELFF
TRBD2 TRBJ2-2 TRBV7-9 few TGTGCCAGCAGCTTGGGACTAGCGGGAGCTAACACCGGGGAGCTGTTTTTT CASSLGLAGANTGELFF
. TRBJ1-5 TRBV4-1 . TGCGCCAGCAGCCTCTACCTCACCCGGCCCCAGCATTTT CASSLYLTRPQHF
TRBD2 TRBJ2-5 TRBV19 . TGTGCCAGTAGTTCGCTAGCGGGAGTTCCAGGGGGGGAGACCCAGTACTTC CASSSLAGVPGGETQYF
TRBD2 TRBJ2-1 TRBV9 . TGTGCCAGCAGCCCTAGGACTAGCGATTACAATGAGCAGTTCTTC CASSPRTSDYNEQFF
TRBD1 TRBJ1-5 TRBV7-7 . TGTGCTAGCAGCTACGACAGGGATCAGCCCCAGCATTTT CASSYDRDQPQHF
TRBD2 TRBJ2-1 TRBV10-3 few TGTGCCACCTCTAGCGGGAGTTCCTACAATGAGCAGTTCTTC CATSSGSSYNEQFF
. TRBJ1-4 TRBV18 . TGTGCCAGCTCATCCGAAGTCAGGGCGACGCGAAATGAAAAACTGTTTTTT CASSSEVRATRNEKLFF
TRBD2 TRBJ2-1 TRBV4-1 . TGCGCCAGCAGGGGACTAGCGGGTCTTGAGCAGTTCTTC CASRGLAGLEQFF
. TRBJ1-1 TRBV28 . TGTGCCAGCAGTTTGGACCTCACCGGCGGGAACACTGAAGCTTTCTTT CASSLDLTGGNTEAFF
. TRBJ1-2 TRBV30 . TGTGCCTGGAGTTATGGACCTCGGGATGGCTACACCTTC CAWSYGPRDGYTF
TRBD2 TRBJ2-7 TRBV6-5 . TGTGCCAGCAGTTACACCCAGCGGGGCCTGGGCGAGCAGTACTTC CASSYTQRGLGEQYF
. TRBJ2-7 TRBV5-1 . TGCGCCAGCAGCGGCACCCCAAGCCCCTACGAGCAGTACTTC CASSGTPSPYEQYF
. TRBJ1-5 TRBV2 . TGTGCCAGCAGGACGGACACGGGACAGCCCCAGCATTTT CASRTDTGQPQHF
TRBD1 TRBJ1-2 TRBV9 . TGTGCCAGCAGCGGACCGGGGGACAGAACACCCGGTGGCTATGGCTACACCTTC CASSGPGDRTPGGYGYTF
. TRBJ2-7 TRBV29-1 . TGCAGCGTGAGGGGAGCGGCCTCCTACGAGCAGTACTTC CSVRGAASYEQYF
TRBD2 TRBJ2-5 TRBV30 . TGTGCCTGGAGCGTACAGCGGGGGTGGAGAGAGACCCAGTACTTC CAWSVQRGWRETQYF
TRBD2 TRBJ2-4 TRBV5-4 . TGTGCCAGCAGATCCCCACACGGCCTAGCGGGAGGGTCGAACATTCAGTACTTC CASRSPHGLAGGSNIQYF
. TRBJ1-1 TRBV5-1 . TGCGCCAGCAGCTCGACAGGTGAAGCTTTCTTT CASSSTGEAFF
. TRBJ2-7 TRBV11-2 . TGTGCCAGCAGCTTGGGGCGGACCTACGAGCAGTACTTC CASSLGRTYEQYF